The text below deals with one T cell receptor (beta chain). Its antigen is as yet unknown. The sample comes from a study of tumor-infiltrating lymphocytes in primary liver carcinoma. General study findings and limits: A significantly higher top-250-clone fraction was recorded for tumors than for blood (p = 0.039). Researchers did not compare CD4+ and CD8+ repertoires, as samples were bulk unsorted.

Trimming removed 4 bases from V and 0 bases from J; junction bases left unmatched: 10. The CDR3 totals 18 residues. Per the germline V gene, CDR1 is SGDLS and CDR2 is YYNGEE. The blood RNA (from unsorted whole blood) was obtained, and germline DNA was also extracted. Infection with HBV was chronic in patients; they were treatment-naive. The investigators made TCR beta cDNA from roughly 0.55 ug total RNA, using a constant-region primer. TCR beta libraries came from three nested multiplex PCR rounds using slightly modified ARM-PCR. Investigators reported that the first two PCR rounds, at around 11 cycles each, used TRBV1-TRBV30 forward primers with a C-beta reverse primer. TCRdb independently ran MiXCR on the multiplex PCR reads; one entry per CDR3 protein. This sample has about 330,000 distinct CDR3 sequences, with 65% found just once.

The rearrangement joins TRBV9 to TRBJ2-6, with 7 nucleotides matching TRBD1. The receptor was isolated from a man between 35 and 55 years old with primary liver carcinoma and hepatitis B virus infection. Sequenced input: peripheral blood. As DNA, the CDR3 is TGTGCCAGCAGCCCTCATGGGGACAGCATCTCTGGGGCCAACGTCCTGACTTTC. Amino acid sequence: CASSPHGDSISGANVLTF.